A selection of T cell receptor beta chains follows, all from one sample in a study of T cell responses to AZD1222 COVID-19 vaccine. Sequenced by immunoSEQ multiplex PCR; TCRdb stores in-frame clones only, minus some. This sample carries about 130,000 clones, about 85% of them seen once, and the ten largest clones take approximately 1.4%. Specimen: peripheral blood, collected on day 0 of AZD1222 vaccination. Every receptor here comes from an adult in good health. CDR3s include the opening cysteine and the closing phenylalanine or tryptophan. The D gene is left open where the match is weak. Where a row states a size, it is once, few, many or the class of an expanded clone; other rows omit it.

TRBD2	TRBV5-1	TRBJ2-5	NA	CASRVGGAVETQYF	TGCGCCAGCCGAGTCGGGGGGGCCGTAGAGACCCAGTACTTC
TRBD2	TRBV18	TRBJ2-7	NA	CASSSERGAYEQYF	TGTGCCAGCTCATCGGAGCGGGGGGCCTACGAGCAGTACTTC
NA	TRBV18	TRBJ1-1	NA	CASSPPGDTEAFF	TGTGCCAGCTCACCACCAGGGGACACTGAAGCTTTCTTT
NA	TRBV28	TRBJ2-1	NA	CASSSDGGADGEQFF	TGTGCCAGCAGTTCCGATGGGGGGGCCGATGGTGAGCAGTTCTTC
NA	TRBV7-9	TRBJ1-1	NA	CASSLVPGGTEAFF	TGTGCCAGCAGCTTAGTCCCCGGAGGCACTGAAGCTTTCTTT
NA	TRBV7-9	TRBJ2-1	NA	CASSRGGSEQFF	TGTGCCAGCAGCCGAGGGGGGAGCGAGCAGTTCTTC
NA	TRBV15	TRBJ2-7	NA	CATSRAGRGEQYF	TGTGCCACCAGCAGAGCAGGCCGCGGTGAGCAGTACTTC
NA	TRBV28	TRBJ2-5	NA	CASSLGREETQYF	TGTGCCAGCAGTTTGGGCAGGGAGGAGACCCAGTACTTC
TRBD1	TRBV6-5	TRBJ2-7	NA	CASSAPGTGDYEQYF	TGTGCCAGCAGCGCCCCCGGGACAGGGGACTACGAGCAGTACTTC
TRBD2	TRBV29-1	TRBJ2-3	NA	CSVTLGAGGTDTQYF	TGCAGCGTGACACTAGGAGCGGGGGGGACAGATACGCAGTATTTT
NA	TRBV12-3/TRBV12-4	TRBJ1-5	NA	CASCKDSNQPQHF	TGTGCCAGCTGCAAGGACAGCAATCAGCCCCAGCATTTT
NA	TRBV4-3	TRBJ1-2	NA	CASSQDRVADGYTF	TGCGCCAGCAGCCAAGATAGGGTGGCGGACGGCTACACCTTC
NA	TRBV7-6	TRBJ2-3	NA	CASSIGGRGTDTQYF	TGTGCCAGCAGCATCGGGGGGCGGGGCACAGATACGCAGTATTTT
NA	TRBV4-2	TRBJ1-1	NA	CASSQVTEAFF	TGTGCCAGCAGCCAAGTAACTGAAGCTTTCTTT
NA	TRBV6-6	TRBJ1-5	NA	CASSRKPTRDGYSNQPQHF	TGTGCCAGCAGTCGAAAGCCCACACGGGACGGATATAGCAATCAGCCCCAGCATTTT
TRBD1	TRBV6-5	TRBJ1-5	few	CASTGQGARQPQHF	TGTGCCAGCACCGGACAGGGGGCTCGTCAGCCCCAGCATTTT
TRBD1	TRBV19	TRBJ1-1	NA	CASSRTGLNTEAFF	TGTGCCAGTAGTAGGACAGGGCTGAACACTGAAGCTTTCTTT
TRBD1	TRBV30	TRBJ1-5	NA	CAWETGEGQPQHF	TGTGCCTGGGAGACAGGGGAAGGTCAGCCCCAGCATTTT
NA	TRBV28	TRBJ1-3	NA	CASSFPRRSSGNTIYF	TGTGCCAGCAGTTTTCCCAGGCGAAGCTCTGGAAACACCATATATTTT
NA	TRBV19	TRBJ1-1	NA	CASRWGDPSTEAFF	TGTGCCAGTAGATGGGGAGACCCGAGCACTGAAGCTTTCTTT
TRBD1	TRBV6-1	TRBJ1-2	NA	CASSEGGGQGNYGYTF	TGTGCCAGCAGTGAGGGGGGGGGACAGGGAAACTATGGCTACACCTTC
NA	TRBV2	TRBJ2-7	NA	CASSEANAAYEQYF	TGTGCCAGCAGTGAAGCGAATGCTGCCTACGAGCAGTACTTC
TRBD1	TRBV29-1	TRBJ1-4	NA	CSGRTGTEKLFF	TGCAGCGGTAGGACAGGGACTGAAAAACTGTTTTTT
NA	TRBV6-1	TRBJ2-5	NA	CASSEGGSSETQYF	TGTGCCAGCAGTGAAGGGGGGTCTTCGGAGACCCAGTACTTC
TRBD1	TRBV27	TRBJ2-7	NA	CASSRTGILYEQYF	TGTGCCAGCAGTAGGACAGGAATACTATACGAGCAGTACTTC
TRBD1	TRBV12-3/TRBV12-4	TRBJ1-2	NA	CASSPTGGVGYTF	TGTGCCAGCAGCCCGACAGGGGGAGTTGGCTACACCTTC
NA	TRBV2	TRBJ1-6	NA	CASSGFTYNSPLHF	TGTGCCAGCTCAGGGTTCACCTATAATTCACCCCTCCACTTT
TRBD2	TRBV3-1/TRBV3-2	TRBJ2-1	once	CASSGSGNLREQFF	TGTGCCAGCAGTGGCAGCGGGAACTTACGTGAGCAGTTCTTC
NA	TRBV13	TRBJ1-2	NA	CASSLGRDGYYGYTF	TGTGCCAGCAGCCTGGGCCGGGACGGATACTATGGCTACACCTTC
TRBD1	TRBV5-1	TRBJ1-1	NA	CASSSGQMNTEAFF	TGCGCCAGCAGCTCGGGACAGATGAACACTGAAGCTTTCTTT
NA	TRBV4-1	TRBJ2-7	NA	CASSQVSAPGEQYF	TGCGCCAGCAGCCAAGTGTCAGCTCCGGGGGAGCAGTACTTC
NA	TRBV2	TRBJ2-4	NA	CASNGLGAKNIQYF	TGTGCCAGCAACGGACTGGGAGCCAAAAACATTCAGTACTTC
NA	TRBV6-5	TRBJ1-3	NA	CASSYASHSGNTIYF	TGTGCCAGCAGTTACGCCTCTCACTCTGGAAACACCATATATTTT
NA	TRBV29-1	TRBJ1-1	few	CSVEKGGTEAFF	TGCAGCGTCGAGAAGGGAGGCACTGAAGCTTTCTTT
NA	TRBV5-1	TRBJ1-2	NA	CASSLQEYYGYTF	TGCGCCAGCAGCTTGCAGGAGTACTATGGCTACACCTTC